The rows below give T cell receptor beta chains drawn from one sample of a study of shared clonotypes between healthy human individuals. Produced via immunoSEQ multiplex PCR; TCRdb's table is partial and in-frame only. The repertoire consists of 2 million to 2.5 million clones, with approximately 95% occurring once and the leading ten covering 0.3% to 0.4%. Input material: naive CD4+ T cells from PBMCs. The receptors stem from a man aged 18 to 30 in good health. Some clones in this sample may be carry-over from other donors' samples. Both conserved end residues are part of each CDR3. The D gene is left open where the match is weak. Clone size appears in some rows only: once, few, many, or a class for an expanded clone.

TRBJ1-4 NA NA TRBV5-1 TGCGCCAGCAGCCCCCGGGGGGGCCTAACCCTTAATGAAAAACTGTTTTTT CASSPRGGLTLNEKLFF
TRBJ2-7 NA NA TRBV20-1 TGCAGTGCCGGGGTCGTACAGTACTTC CSAGVVQYF
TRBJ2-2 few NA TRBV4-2 TGTGCCAGCAGCCAAGAAGCGGTCAACACCGGGGAGCTGTTTTTT CASSQEAVNTGELFF
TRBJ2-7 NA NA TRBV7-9 TGTGCCAGCAGCGCAATCGGGGGCGGGTACGAGCAGTACTTC CASSAIGGGYEQYF
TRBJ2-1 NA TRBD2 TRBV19 TGTGCCAGTAGTATGGGGACTAGCGGGAAGGGCTATGAGCAGTTCTTC CASSMGTSGKGYEQFF
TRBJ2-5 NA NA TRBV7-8 TGTGCCAGCAGCTTAGTGACAGGTGAAGAGACCCAGTACTTC CASSLVTGEETQYF
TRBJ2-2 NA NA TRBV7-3 TGTGCCAGCAGCTTAGCTAGCTTCGGCGGGGAGCTGTTTTTT CASSLASFGGELFF
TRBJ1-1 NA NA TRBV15 TGTGCCACCAGCAGAGATCGGGGGAACACTGAAGCTTTCTTT CATSRDRGNTEAFF
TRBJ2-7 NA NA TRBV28 TGTGCCAGCAAGTTTGGACAGATCTCCTACGAGCAGTACTTC CASKFGQISYEQYF
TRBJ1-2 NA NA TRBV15 TGTGCCACCAGCAGGGCTGGGGGCTCTGGTGGCTACACCTTC CATSRAGGSGGYTF
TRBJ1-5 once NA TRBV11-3 TGTGCCAGCAGCTTATGGGGGGTCAATCAGCCCCAGCATTTT CASSLWGVNQPQHF
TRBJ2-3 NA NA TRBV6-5 TGTGCCAGCACCACCCTACCGTTTAGCACAGATACGCAGTATTTT CASTTLPFSTDTQYF
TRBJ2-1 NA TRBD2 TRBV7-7 TGTGCCAGCAGCGCAATAGCGGGAGCACGCAATGAGCAGTTCTTC CASSAIAGARNEQFF
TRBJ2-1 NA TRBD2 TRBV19 TGTGCCAGTAGTATAATCGGTAGCGGGTACTACAATGAGCAGTTCTTC CASSIIGSGYYNEQFF
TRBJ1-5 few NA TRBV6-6 TGTGCCAGCAGTGATAGGGTTGGCAATCAGCCCCAGCATTTT CASSDRVGNQPQHF
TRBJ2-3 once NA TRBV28 TGTGCCAGCAGTCCCCCCACGGGGCGGGATACGCAGTATTTT CASSPPTGRDTQYF
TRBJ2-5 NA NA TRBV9 TGTGCCAGCAGCGTAGGATGGCAGCAGCAGGGTGAGACCCAGTACTTC CASSVGWQQQGETQYF
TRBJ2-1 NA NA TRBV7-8 TGTGCCAGCAGCACGGGGGCGGGTCTATATAATGAGCAGTTCTTC CASSTGAGLYNEQFF
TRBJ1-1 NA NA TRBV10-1 TGCGCCAGCAGTGAGGGCACAGGGACACGGGACACTGAAGCTTTCTTT CASSEGTGTRDTEAFF
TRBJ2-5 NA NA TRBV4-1 TGCGCCAGCAGCCAAGATAAGCCGACGGAAGAGACCCAGTACTTC CASSQDKPTEETQYF
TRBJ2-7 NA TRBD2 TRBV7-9 TGTGCCAGCAGTTCGACGGGGGGAATACCCTCCTACGAGCAGTACTTC CASSSTGGIPSYEQYF
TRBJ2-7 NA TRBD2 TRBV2 TGTGCCAGCAGCGGGGGTAGCGGGAGGTTTACCCACGAGCAGTACTTC CASSGGSGRFTHEQYF